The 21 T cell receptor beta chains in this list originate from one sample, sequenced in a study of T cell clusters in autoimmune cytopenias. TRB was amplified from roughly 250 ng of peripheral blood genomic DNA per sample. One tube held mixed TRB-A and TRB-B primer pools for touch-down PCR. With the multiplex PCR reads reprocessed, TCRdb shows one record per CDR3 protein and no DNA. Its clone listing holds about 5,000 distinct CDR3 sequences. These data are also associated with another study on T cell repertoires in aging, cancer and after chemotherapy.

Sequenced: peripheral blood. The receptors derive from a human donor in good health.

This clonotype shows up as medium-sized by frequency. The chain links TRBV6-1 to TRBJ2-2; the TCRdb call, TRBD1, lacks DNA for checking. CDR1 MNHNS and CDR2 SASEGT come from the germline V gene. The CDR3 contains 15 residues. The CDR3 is CASSGSGAWGGELFF.

Here the CDR3 reads CASSSGHGVTQETQYF. The chain uses TRBV5-5 and TRBJ2-5; there is no DNA to check the TCRdb D call of TRBD1. Germline CDR1 is SGHKS and CDR2 is YYEKEE (reference sequence). The CDR3 covers 16 residues.

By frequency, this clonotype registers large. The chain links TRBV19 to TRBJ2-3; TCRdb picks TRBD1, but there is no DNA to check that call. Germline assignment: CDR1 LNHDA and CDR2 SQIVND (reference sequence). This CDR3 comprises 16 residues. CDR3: CASSNDRGLVTDTQYF. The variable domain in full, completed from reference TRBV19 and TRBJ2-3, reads DGGITQSPKYLFRKEGQNVTLSCEQNLNHDAMYWYRQDPGQGLRLIYYSQIVNDFQKGDIAEGYSVSREKKESFPLTVTSAQKNPTAFYLCASSNDRGLVTDTQYFGPGTRLTVL.

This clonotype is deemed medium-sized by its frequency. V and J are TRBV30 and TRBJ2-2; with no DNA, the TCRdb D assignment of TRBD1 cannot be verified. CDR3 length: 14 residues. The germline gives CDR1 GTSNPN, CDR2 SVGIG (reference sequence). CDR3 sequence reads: CAWRGRGWSGELFF.

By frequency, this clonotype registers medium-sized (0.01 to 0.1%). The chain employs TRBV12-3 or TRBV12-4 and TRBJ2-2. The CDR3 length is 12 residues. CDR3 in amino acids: CASIPDRGELFF.

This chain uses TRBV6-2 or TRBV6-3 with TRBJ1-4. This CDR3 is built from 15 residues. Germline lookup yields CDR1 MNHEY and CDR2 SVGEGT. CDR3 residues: CASANDLATNEKLFF.

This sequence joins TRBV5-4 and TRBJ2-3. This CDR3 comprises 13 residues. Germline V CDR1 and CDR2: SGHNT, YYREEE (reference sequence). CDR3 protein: CASSFFPTDTQYF.

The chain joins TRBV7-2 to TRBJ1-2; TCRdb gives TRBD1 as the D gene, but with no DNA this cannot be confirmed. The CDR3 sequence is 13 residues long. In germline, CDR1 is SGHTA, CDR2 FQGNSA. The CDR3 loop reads CASSLRGGHGYTF.

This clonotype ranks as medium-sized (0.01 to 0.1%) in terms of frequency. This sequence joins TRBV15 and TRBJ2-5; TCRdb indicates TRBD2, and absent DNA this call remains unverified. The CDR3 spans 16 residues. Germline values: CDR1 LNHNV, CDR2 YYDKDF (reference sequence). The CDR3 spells CATSSSSEREEETQYF.

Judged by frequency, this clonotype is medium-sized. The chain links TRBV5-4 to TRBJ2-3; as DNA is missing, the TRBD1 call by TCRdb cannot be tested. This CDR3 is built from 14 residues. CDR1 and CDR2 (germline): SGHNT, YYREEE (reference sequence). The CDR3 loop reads CASSLAESGYTQYF.

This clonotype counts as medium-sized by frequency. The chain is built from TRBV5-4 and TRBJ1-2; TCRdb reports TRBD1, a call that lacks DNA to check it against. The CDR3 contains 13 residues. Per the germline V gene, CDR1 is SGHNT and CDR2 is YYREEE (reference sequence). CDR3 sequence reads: CASSQDRSYGYTF. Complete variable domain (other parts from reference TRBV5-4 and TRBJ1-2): ETGVTQSPTHLIKTRGQQVTLRCSSQSGHNTVSWYQQALGQGPQFIFQYYREEENGRGNFPPRFSGLQFPNYSSELNVNALELDDSALYLCASSQDRSYGYTFGSGTRLTVV.

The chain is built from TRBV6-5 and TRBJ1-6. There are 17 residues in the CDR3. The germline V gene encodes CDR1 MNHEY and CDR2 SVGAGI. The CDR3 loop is CASSVTGSSSYNSPLHF.

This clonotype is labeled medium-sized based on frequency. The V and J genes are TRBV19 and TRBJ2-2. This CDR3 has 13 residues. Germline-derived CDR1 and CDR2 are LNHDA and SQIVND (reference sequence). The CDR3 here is CASSIVGTGELFF. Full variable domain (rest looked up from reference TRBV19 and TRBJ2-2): DGGITQSPKYLFRKEGQNVTLSCEQNLNHDAMYWYRQDPGQGLRLIYYSQIVNDFQKGDIAEGYSVSREKKESFPLTVTSAQKNPTAFYLCASSIVGTGELFFGEGSRLTVL.

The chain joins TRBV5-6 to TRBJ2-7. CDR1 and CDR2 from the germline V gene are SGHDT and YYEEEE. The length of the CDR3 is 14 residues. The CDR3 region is CASSLDGQPYEQYF.

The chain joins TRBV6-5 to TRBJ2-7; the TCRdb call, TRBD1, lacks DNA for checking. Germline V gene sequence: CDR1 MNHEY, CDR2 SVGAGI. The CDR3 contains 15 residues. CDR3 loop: CASSRDPSMKGEQYF.

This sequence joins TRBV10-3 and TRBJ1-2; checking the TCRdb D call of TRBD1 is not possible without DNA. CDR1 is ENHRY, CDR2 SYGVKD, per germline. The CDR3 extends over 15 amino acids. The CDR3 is CAISELTAGSYGYTF.

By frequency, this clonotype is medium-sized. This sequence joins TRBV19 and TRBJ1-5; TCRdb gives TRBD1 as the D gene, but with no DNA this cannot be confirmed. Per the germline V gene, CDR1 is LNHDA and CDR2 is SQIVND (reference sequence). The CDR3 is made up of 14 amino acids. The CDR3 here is CASSGTDSNQPQHF.

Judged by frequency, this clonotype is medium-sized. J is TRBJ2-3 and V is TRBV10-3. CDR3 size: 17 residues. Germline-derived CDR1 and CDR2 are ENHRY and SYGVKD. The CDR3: CAISRRHDHVGTDTQYF.

This CDR3 reads CASSPLSLAHTYEQYF. V and J are TRBV18 and TRBJ2-7; with no DNA, the TCRdb D assignment of TRBD2 cannot be verified. Germline V gene lookup returns CDR1 KGHSH and CDR2 LQKENI. The CDR3 totals 16 residues.

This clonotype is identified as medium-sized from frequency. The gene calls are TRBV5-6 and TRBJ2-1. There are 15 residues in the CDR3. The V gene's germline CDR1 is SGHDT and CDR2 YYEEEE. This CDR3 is CASSFTQYGFDEQFF.

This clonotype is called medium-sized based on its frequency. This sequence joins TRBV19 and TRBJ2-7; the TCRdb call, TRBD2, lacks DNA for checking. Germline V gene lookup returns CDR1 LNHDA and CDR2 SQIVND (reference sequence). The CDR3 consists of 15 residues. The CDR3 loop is CASSTSGRPSYEQYF.